This T cell receptor beta chain came from a study of blood T cells in healthy people across ages. General observations from the study: Without sorted subsets, naive and antigen-experienced compartments could not be conclusively compared. Researchers judged that diversity estimates from one million T cells fell short of true values.

Primers used in a second PCR of about 7 to 12 cycles were a sample-barcoded 5' primer and a J-beta primer mix. TCRdb ran MiXCR on the 5' RACE reads and lists one entry per CDR3 protein. The sample yields 1.5 million to 2 million distinct CDR3 sequences, approximately 39% seen once. With 4 bases clipped from V and 6 bases from J, the junction kept 5 bases outside the gene matches. The germline V gene has CDR1 SGDLS and CDR2 YYNGEE. The CDR3 is made up of 14 amino acids. Each donor had approximately 10 milliliters of peripheral blood drawn. Only a few counts were recorded for this clonotype. What it recognizes is unknown.

The gene calls are TRBV9 and TRBJ1-5; 9 positions match TRBD1. This clonotype was sampled from a human donor in good health. The source material was blood. The CDR3 spells CASSMGQGPQPQHF. The CDR3 coding sequence is TGTGCCAGCAGCATGGGACAGGGTCCTCAGCCCCAGCATTTT. Looking up the rest from reference TRBV9 and TRBJ1-5 gives the full variable domain: DSGVTQTPKHLITATGQRVTLRCSPRSGDLSVYWYQQSLDQGLQFLIQYYNGEERAKGNILERFSAQQFPDLHSELNLSSLELGDSALYFCASSMGQGPQPQHFGDGTRLSIL.